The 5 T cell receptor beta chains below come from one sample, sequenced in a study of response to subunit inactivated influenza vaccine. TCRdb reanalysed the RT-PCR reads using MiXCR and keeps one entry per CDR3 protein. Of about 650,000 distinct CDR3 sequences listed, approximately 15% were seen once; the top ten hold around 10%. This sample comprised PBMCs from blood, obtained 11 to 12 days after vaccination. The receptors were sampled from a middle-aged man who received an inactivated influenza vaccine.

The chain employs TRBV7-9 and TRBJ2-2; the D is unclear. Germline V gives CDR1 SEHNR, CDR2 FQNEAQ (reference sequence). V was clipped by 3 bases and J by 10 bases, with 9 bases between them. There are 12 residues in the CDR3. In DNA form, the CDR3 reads TGTGCCAGCAGCTTCAGGCAGAAGGAGCTGTTTTTT. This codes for CASSFRQKELFF.

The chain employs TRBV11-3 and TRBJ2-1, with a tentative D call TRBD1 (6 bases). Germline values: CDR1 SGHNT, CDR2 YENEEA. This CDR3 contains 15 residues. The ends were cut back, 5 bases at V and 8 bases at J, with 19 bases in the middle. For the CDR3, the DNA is TGTGCCAGCAGCCCGACCTCCGAGGGGACACATGAGCAGTTCTTC. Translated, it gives CASSPTSEGTHEQFF.

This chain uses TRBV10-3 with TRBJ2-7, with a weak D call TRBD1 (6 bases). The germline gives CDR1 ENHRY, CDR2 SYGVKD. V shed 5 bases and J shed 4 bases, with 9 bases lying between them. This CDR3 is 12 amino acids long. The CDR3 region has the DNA TGTGCCATCAGTCAGCAGGGGTACGAGCAGTACTTC. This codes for CAISQQGYEQYF.

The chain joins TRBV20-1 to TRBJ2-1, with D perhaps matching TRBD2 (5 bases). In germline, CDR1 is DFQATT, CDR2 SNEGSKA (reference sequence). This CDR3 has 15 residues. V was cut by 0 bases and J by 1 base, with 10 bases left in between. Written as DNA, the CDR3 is TGCAGTGCTAGAGATGACGGGGTTTCCTACAATGAGCAGTTCTTC. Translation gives CSARDDGVSYNEQFF.

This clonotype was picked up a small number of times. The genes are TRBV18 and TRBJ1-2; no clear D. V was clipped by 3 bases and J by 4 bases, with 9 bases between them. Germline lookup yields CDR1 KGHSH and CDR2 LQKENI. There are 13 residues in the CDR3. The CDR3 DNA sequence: TGTGCCAGCTCACCCGACAAGGGCTATGGCTACACCTTC. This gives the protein CASSPDKGYGYTF.